This T cell receptor (beta chain) emerged from a study of shared clonotypes between healthy human individuals. Researchers drew on tens of millions of PBMCs for genomic DNA from unsorted samples. The CDR3 has 15 amino acids. Germline CDR1 reads MNHNY; CDR2 reads SVGAGI (reference sequence). Trimming stripped 3 bases from V and 6 bases from J, with 14 bases between. Deep-level running was used for the assay. Replicate PCRs for unsorted PBMC used approximately 320 ng DNA (approximately 30,000 T cell genomes). Data came from immunoSEQ multiplex PCR; TCRdb stores just in-frame clones and leaves some out. The top ten hold approximately 13% of the sample, which has about 470,000 clones, 70% to 80% seen once.

J is TRBJ1-4 and V is TRBV6-6; D not resolved. The sample taken for sequencing was PBMCs. The source of this sequence is a woman aged 35 to 49 in good health. Some clones in this sample may be carry-over from other donors' samples. CDR3 residues: CASSYGDRTDEKLFF. The CDR3 bases are TGTGCCAGCAGTTATGGCGATCGTACGGATGAAAAACTGTTTTTT.